This T cell receptor beta chain was captured in a study of cytomegalovirus exposure and HLA in healthy donors. Regarding the study as a whole: For TCR beta chains, V- and J-gene trimming was later linked to a missense DCLRE1C variant.

Losses at the gene ends were 11 bases for V and 4 bases for J; bases not matched to a gene: 14. The length of the CDR3 is 15 residues. Germline V gene data show CDR1 as SEHNR and CDR2 as FQNEAQ (reference sequence). PCR primers comprised 60 Vbeta and 13 Jbeta primers. Clones were read by immunoSEQ multiplex PCR, and TCRdb kept only the in-frame ones, dropping some. The table lists about 120,000 clones, approximately 80% of them singletons, with 2.5% to 3% in the top ten. To note about this clone: Its antigen is as yet unknown.

Sequencing used PBMCs. The sequence was collected from a woman aged 35 to 49 in good health and CMV-seropositive. V gene TRBV7-9 combines with J gene TRBJ2-1, with TRBD2 matching over 7 bases. The CDR3 sequence is CAGLLSSGPYNEQFF. As DNA, the CDR3 is TGTGCCGGACTATTATCTAGCGGTCCATACAATGAGCAGTTCTTC.